The source of this TCR beta chain is a study of T cell changes during pregnancy in multiple sclerosis. The method was immunoSEQ multiplex PCR; TCRdb's version includes in-frame clones alone and lacks a portion of them. Altogether roughly 45,000 clones are present, more than 85% being singletons, with the ten largest covering almost 6%. The germline gives CDR1 SGHVS, CDR2 FQNEAQ. The CDR3 contains 15 residues. Losses at the gene ends were 1 base for V and 6 bases for J; bases not matched to a gene: 1. This chain uses TRBV7-8 with TRBJ2-3, with 13 bases aligning to TRBD2. This specimen consisted of CD8+ T cells from peripheral blood mononuclear cells, obtained in the first trimester of pregnancy. This sequence was found in a female donor with multiple sclerosis, enrolled in a pregnancy study. The CDR3, as DNA: TGTGCCAGCAGCTTAGGGACTAGCGGGAGTGATACGCAGTATTTT. Translating gives CASSLGTSGSDTQYF.